This is a list of T cell receptor beta chains from one sample in a study of T-cell memory formation after mild COVID-19. One entry per CDR3 protein results from TCRdb running MiXCR on the 5' RACE reads. The data show around 200,000 distinct CDR3 sequences, about 10% seen once. The sample was PBMCs or a T cell subset sorted from them (not recorded which). These receptors all stem from a man between 18 and 35 years old who had mild COVID-19 (a few samples of this study predate the infection). Cell type and time point are not known. Both conserved end residues are part of each CDR3. Fields, in order: J gene, D gene, clone size, V gene, CDR3 DNA, CDR3 protein. The D gene is left open where the match is weak. A clone size is listed for some rows: how often the clone was seen (once, few, many), or a class if it is expanded.

TRBJ2-1	NA	many	TRBV7-2	TGTGCCAGCAGCTTAATGGGGGTTGGGGATGAGCAGTTCTTC	CASSLMGVGDEQFF
TRBJ2-2	TRBD2	few	TRBV5-4	TGTGCCAGCAGCTTCAGCGGGGGGGTCCCCGGGGAGCTGTTTTTT	CASSFSGGVPGELFF
TRBJ1-6	NA	once	TRBV7-9	TGTGCCAGCACCCCCCAGTCCGGGAGAACGAATTCACCCCTCCACTTT	CASTPQSGRTNSPLHF
TRBJ1-1	NA	many	TRBV7-2	TGTGCCAGCAGCAAACCGGGACAATACACTGAAGCTTTCTTT	CASSKPGQYTEAFF
TRBJ2-2	NA	few	TRBV5-1	TGCGCCAGCAGCGGAGGGACAGCCCAGTCCGGGGAGCTGTTTTTT	CASSGGTAQSGELFF
TRBJ1-5	TRBD1	NA	TRBV7-2	TGTGCCAGCAGCAACCGACAGGGGGATCAGCCCCAGCATTTT	CASSNRQGDQPQHF
TRBJ2-2	NA	NA	TRBV23-1	TGCGCCAGCAATGCGATCTCATGTGGGGAGCTGTTTTTT	CASNAISCGELFF
TRBJ1-2	NA	NA	TRBV19	TGTGCCAGTAGCCCCGGACAGTACGACTACACCTTC	CASSPGQYDYTF
TRBJ1-2	NA	NA	TRBV24-1	TGTGCCACCAGTGATGGAAGGGGCGGTGGCTACACCTTC	CATSDGRGGGYTF
TRBJ2-5	NA	NA	TRBV7-2	TGTGCCAGCAGCTCAGGCCAGGGCGCGACCCAGTACTTC	CASSSGQGATQYF
TRBJ2-3	TRBD1	few	TRBV12-3/TRBV12-4	TGTGCCAGCAGCCCTGACAGGGGAGCCCTCAGGACAGATACGCAGTATTTT	CASSPDRGALRTDTQYF
TRBJ2-2	TRBD1	NA	TRBV7-2	TGTGCCAGCAGCTTAAACTATAGACAGGGGTCGGGCACCGGGGAGCTGTTTTTT	CASSLNYRQGSGTGELFF
TRBJ2-2	NA	many	TRBV7-9	TGTGCCAGCAGCTTGTCCACAAACACCGGGGAGCTGTTTTTT	CASSLSTNTGELFF
TRBJ1-1	NA	NA	TRBV6-5	TGTGCCAGCAGTTACGGTCCTTTAGGTGATTCTGAAGCTTTCTTT	CASSYGPLGDSEAFF
TRBJ2-5	NA	few	TRBV11-2	TGTGCCAGCAGCTCACCCCGGGCCAGGGGAAAGACCCAGTACTTC	CASSSPRARGKTQYF
TRBJ1-5	TRBD1	few	TRBV5-1	TGCGCCAGCAGCTCCGGGACAGGGGCTCAGCCCCAGCATTTT	CASSSGTGAQPQHF
TRBJ2-3	TRBD2	NA	TRBV10-3	TGTGCCATCAGTGAGTCTGGCTTGGCGGGGGGAACAGATACGCAGTATTTT	CAISESGLAGGTDTQYF
TRBJ1-4	NA	NA	TRBV6-5	TGTGCCAGCAGAAAAGGCGGATCTAATGAAAAACTGTTTTTT	CASRKGGSNEKLFF
TRBJ1-5	NA	NA	TRBV16	TGTGCCAGCAGCCAATCTGAGCAAAATCAGCCCCAGCATTTT	CASSQSEQNQPQHF
TRBJ2-1	TRBD2	few	TRBV7-2	TGTGCCAGCAGCCCAGGTCCTGGGTTGCGGGGGACCTACAATGAGCAGTTCTTC	CASSPGPGLRGTYNEQFF
TRBJ2-7	TRBD1	many	TRBV5-6	TGTGCCAGCAGCTTCGACCGGACAGGGGTGAACGAGCAGTACTTC	CASSFDRTGVNEQYF
TRBJ2-3	NA	few	TRBV5-1	TGCGCCAGCAGCTTGTTCCGGGGGGCCCGCACAGATACGCAGTATTTT	CASSLFRGARTDTQYF
TRBJ2-7	NA	few	TRBV20-1	TGCAGTGCTAGAGATACCGGGGCCGCCTACGAGCAGTACTTC	CSARDTGAAYEQYF
TRBJ2-3	TRBD2	many	TRBV11-2	TGTGCCAGCAGCTTAGTAGTCGGGGGGGCCACAGATACGCAGTATTTT	CASSLVVGGATDTQYF
TRBJ1-6	TRBD1	few	TRBV5-4	TGTGCCAGCACCAACAGGACAGGGGGAGCTCCCCTCCACTTT	CASTNRTGGAPLHF
TRBJ2-5	NA	NA	TRBV19	TGTGCCTCCGGACGAGAGACCCAGTACTTC	CASGRETQYF
TRBJ1-1	NA	few	TRBV12-3/TRBV12-4	TGTGCCAGCAGCCCCGTCGGCAGCGAGACTGAAGCTTTCTTT	CASSPVGSETEAFF
TRBJ2-5	NA	few	TRBV7-9	TGTGCCAGCAGCCCACTCTGGACTGGAGAGACCCAGTACTTC	CASSPLWTGETQYF
TRBJ2-2	TRBD1	NA	TRBV12-3/TRBV12-4	TGTGCCAGCAGGGGACAGGGGGCGACCGGGGAGCTGTTTTTT	CASRGQGATGELFF
TRBJ1-5	NA	NA	TRBV12-3/TRBV12-4	TGTGCCAGCAGCAGACGGACGGGTAGCAATCAGCCCCAGCATTTT	CASSRRTGSNQPQHF
TRBJ2-7	TRBD1	few	TRBV20-1	TGCAGTGCTACCGGGGACAGGGGTTCCTACGAGCAGTACTTC	CSATGDRGSYEQYF
TRBJ1-5	TRBD1	NA	TRBV20-1	TGCAGTGCTAGACGCGACAGGGAATACAATCAGCCCCAGCATTTT	CSARRDREYNQPQHF
TRBJ2-2	TRBD1	few	TRBV7-3	TGTGCCAGCAGCTTAACGCCGGACAGGGCTTACACCGGGGAGCTGTTTTTT	CASSLTPDRAYTGELFF
TRBJ2-2	TRBD2	NA	TRBV6-6	TGTGCCAGCACCCTAGCGGGGGCCGGGGAGCTGTTTTTT	CASTLAGAGELFF
TRBJ2-7	NA	few	TRBV7-9	TGTGCCAGCAGCTCTACAGGGGGGGCCTACGAGCAGTACTTC	CASSSTGGAYEQYF
TRBJ2-5	NA	NA	TRBV7-2	TGTGCCAGCAGCTCACGGTCCAAGAACCAAGAGACCCAGTACTTC	CASSSRSKNQETQYF
TRBJ2-3	NA	few	TRBV5-1	TGCGCCAGCAGCCTATCCCCCCTAAACACAGATACGCAGTATTTT	CASSLSPLNTDTQYF
TRBJ2-5	NA	NA	TRBV20-1	TGCAGTGCTCCTACAGGGTCTCTAGAGACCCAGTACTTC	CSAPTGSLETQYF
TRBJ2-1	NA	few	TRBV4-2	TGTGCCAGCAGCCCCACCTCTGGGGGGAGGCCGAATGAGCAGTTCTTC	CASSPTSGGRPNEQFF
TRBJ1-1	NA	few	TRBV2	TGTGCCAGCAGATACACTTTCGTGAGGGAAGCTTTCTTT	CASRYTFVREAFF